The sequence of this T cell receptor beta chain was determined in a study of cytotoxic CD8 clonotypes in ibrutinib-treated CLL. The CDR3 spans 13 residues. CDR1 and CDR2 (germline): SGDLS, YYNGEE. Trimming stripped 1 base from V and 5 bases from J, with 10 bases between. A note on this clone: No antigen is known for it.

Broader study findings: Clonality grew at ibrutinib response; at progression, it decreased back toward baseline. Public clonotypes, an uncommon group, contracted or remained stable on treatment.

Here immunoSEQ multiplex PCR was the method, and the copy in TCRdb shows in-frame clones only, minus some. The data hold 250,000 to 350,000 clones, with roughly four fifths observed a single time. The receptor was derived from a human donor with chronic lymphocytic leukemia. The J gene is TRBJ2-7, the V gene TRBV9; D uncertain. This specimen consisted of PBMCs, obtained at disease progression, from a patient treated with ibrutinib. The CDR3 region is CASSVNSVHEQYF. The CDR3, as DNA: TGTGCCAGCAGCGTAAACTCAGTCCACGAGCAGTACTTC.